This TCR beta chain emerged from a study of T-cell memory formation after mild COVID-19. TCRdb recomputed calls from the 5' RACE reads with MiXCR, one row per CDR3 protein. Of 150,000 to 200,000 distinct CDR3 sequences in the sample, roughly 15% are singletons; the top ten hold over 12%. The CDR3 consists of 15 residues. Germline V CDR1 and CDR2: SGHTA, FQGTGA. Trimming at V came to 1 base and at J to 6 bases, leaving 3 bases not matched to a gene. The sequence was obtained from an adult woman who had mild COVID-19 (a few samples of this study predate the infection). Cell type and time point are not known. What was sequenced was PBMCs or a T cell subset sorted from them (not recorded which). The chain links TRBV7-3 to TRBJ2-1; 10 nucleotides line up with TRBD1. In nucleotides, the CDR3 is TGTGCCAGCAGCTTAATAGGGACAGGGGTCAATGAGCAGTTCTTC. It translates to CASSLIGTGVNEQFF.